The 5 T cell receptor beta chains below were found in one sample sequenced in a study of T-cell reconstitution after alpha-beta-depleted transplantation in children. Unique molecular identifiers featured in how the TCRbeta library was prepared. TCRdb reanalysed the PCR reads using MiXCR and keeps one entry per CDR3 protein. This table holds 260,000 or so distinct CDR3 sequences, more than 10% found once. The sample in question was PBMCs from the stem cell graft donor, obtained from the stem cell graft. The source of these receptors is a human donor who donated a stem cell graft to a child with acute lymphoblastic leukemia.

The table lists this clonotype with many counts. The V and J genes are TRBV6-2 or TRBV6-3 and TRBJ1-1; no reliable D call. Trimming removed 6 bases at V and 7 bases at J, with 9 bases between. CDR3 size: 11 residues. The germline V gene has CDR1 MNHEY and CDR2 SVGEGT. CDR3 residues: CASSLDHEAFF. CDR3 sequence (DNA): TGTGCCAGCAGCCTCGATCATGAAGCTTTCTTT.

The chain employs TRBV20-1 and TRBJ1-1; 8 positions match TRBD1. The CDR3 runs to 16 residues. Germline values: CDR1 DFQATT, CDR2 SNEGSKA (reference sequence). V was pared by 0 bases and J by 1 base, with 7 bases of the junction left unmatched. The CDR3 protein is CSARDVTGAQNTEAFF. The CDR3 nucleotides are TGCAGTGCTAGAGATGTGACAGGGGCTCAGAACACTGAAGCTTTCTTT.

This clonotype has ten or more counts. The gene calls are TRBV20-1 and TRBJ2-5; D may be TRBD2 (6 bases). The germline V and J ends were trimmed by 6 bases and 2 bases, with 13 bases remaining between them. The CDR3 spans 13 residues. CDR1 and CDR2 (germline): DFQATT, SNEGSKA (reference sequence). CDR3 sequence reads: CSASGGEQETQYF. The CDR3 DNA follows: TGCAGTGCCTCAGGAGGGGAGCAAGAGACCCAGTACTTC.

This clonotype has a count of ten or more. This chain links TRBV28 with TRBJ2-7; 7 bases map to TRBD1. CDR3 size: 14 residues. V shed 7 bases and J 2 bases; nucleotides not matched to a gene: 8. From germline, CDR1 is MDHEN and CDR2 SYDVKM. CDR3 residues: CASTYTTGTYEQYF. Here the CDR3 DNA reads TGTGCCAGCACCTACACGACAGGGACCTACGAGCAGTACTTC.

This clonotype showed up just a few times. CDR3 DNA: TGTGCCAGCAGTCCCCATAGCGGGAGGGAGGCTTACGAGCAGTACTTC. It yields the protein CASSPHSGREAYEQYF. The chain employs TRBV28 and TRBJ2-7, with 11 bases fitting TRBD2. The CDR3 totals 16 residues. Germline V CDR1 and CDR2: MDHEN, SYDVKM. J was trimmed by 4 bases and V by 5 bases; bases with no gene match: 10.